Below are 8 T cell receptor beta chains sequenced from a single sample in a study of cytomegalovirus exposure and HLA in healthy donors. The PCR was carried out with 60 Vbeta primers and 13 Jbeta primers. TCRdb keeps only in-frame clones here, not all; method: immunoSEQ multiplex PCR. The repertoire includes around 200,000 clones, 70% to 80% of them detected once, and around 15% sits in the top ten. Sequencing used PBMCs. Receptors originate from a man aged 35 to 55 in good health and CMV-seronegative.

On this clone: Other DNA sequences in this specimen translate into the identical CDR3. V usage is TRBV6-5 and J usage is TRBJ1-2; possible D gene TRBD1, 6 bases. The V and J ends lost 1 base and 3 bases respectively, with 12 bases between them. The CDR3 extends over 15 amino acids. Germline values: CDR1 MNHEY, CDR2 SVGAGI. The DNA of the CDR3 is TGTGCCAGCAGTTACTATGGGGGCCCCTACTATGGCTACACCTTC. Protein sequence: CASSYYGGPYYGYTF.

The rearrangement uses TRBV7-6 and TRBJ2-7, with 10 nucleotides matching TRBD2. Germline V gene data show CDR1 as SGHVS and CDR2 as FNYEAQ. CDR3 size: 14 residues. With 6 bases clipped from V and 5 bases from J, the junction kept 7 bases outside the gene matches. CDR3 sequence: CASRSGTSADEQYF. DNA of the CDR3: TGTGCCAGCAGATCCGGGACTAGCGCGGACGAGCAGTACTTC. Full variable domain (outside the CDR3, taken from reference TRBV7-6 and TRBJ2-7): GAGVSQSPRYKVTKRGQDVALRCDPISGHVSLYWYRQALGQGPEFLTYFNYEAQQDKSGLPNDRFSAERPEGSISTLTIQRTEQRDSAMYRCASRSGTSADEQYFGPGTRLTVT.

The V gene is TRBV7-3, the J gene TRBJ2-2; a possible D gene is TRBD2 (5 bases). Germline-derived CDR1 and CDR2 are SGHTA and FQGTGA. The ends were cut back, 3 bases at V and 2 bases at J, with 10 bases in the middle. The CDR3 spans 15 residues. Here the CDR3 DNA reads TGTGCCAGCAGCTTCGAGGGAACCAACACCGGGGAGCTGTTTTTT. The encoded protein is CASSFEGTNTGELFF.

This clone was seen only a few times. The V gene is TRBV7-6, the J gene TRBJ2-1, with TRBD2 matching 9 bases. The CDR3 loop spans 16 amino acids. V lost 0 bases and J lost 6; bases outside the gene matches: 6. Germline-derived CDR1 and CDR2 are SGHVS and FNYEAQ. The CDR3 coding sequence is TGTGCCAGCAGCTTAGCTAGCGGGAGAAGGGGCAATGAGCAGTTCTTC. Its protein is CASSLASGRRGNEQFF.

This clone was seen once. The V gene is TRBV27, the J gene TRBJ2-2, with D possibly matching TRBD1 (6 bases). Germline V gives CDR1 MNHEY, CDR2 SMNVEV (reference sequence). Trimming cost V 5 bases and J 3 bases, with 10 bases left between them. The CDR3 contains 14 residues. The CDR3 protein is CASSLQGYTGELFF. Written as DNA, the CDR3 is TGTGCCAGCAGTCTTCAGGGGTACACCGGGGAGCTGTTTTTT.

The rearrangement links TRBV9 to TRBJ2-5; perhaps TRBD1 as D (6 bases). The better agreement between TRBJ2-7 and the DNA end casts doubt on the J call. The CDR3 runs to 15 residues. Germline CDR1 reads SGDLS; CDR2 reads YYNGEE. As DNA, the CDR3 is TGTGCCAGCAGCGTGGGTCACAGGGATACCCACGAGCAGTACTTC. Protein: CASSVGHRDTHEQYF.

CDR3 DNA sequence: TGTGCCACCAGCAGAAGGCAGGGCGAAGAAAAACTGTTTTTT. Amino acids: CATSRRQGEEKLFF. The chain is built from TRBV15 and TRBJ1-4, with D perhaps TRBD1 (5 bases). The CDR3 is made up of 14 amino acids. V dropped 2 bases and J dropped 8 bases, with 12 bases sitting between them. CDR1 LNHNV and CDR2 YYDKDF come from the germline V gene (reference sequence).

Only one count was recorded for this clone. The chain recombines TRBV25-1 with TRBJ2-5, with 7 nucleotides matching TRBD1. The better agreement between TRBJ2-7 and the DNA end casts doubt on the J call. The germline CDR1 and CDR2 sequences are MGHDK and SYGVNS. The CDR3 loop spans 13 amino acids. The CDR3 DNA is TGTGCCAGTTCAACAGGGGCTCTGGGCGAGCAGTACTTC. Translation gives CASSTGALGEQYF.